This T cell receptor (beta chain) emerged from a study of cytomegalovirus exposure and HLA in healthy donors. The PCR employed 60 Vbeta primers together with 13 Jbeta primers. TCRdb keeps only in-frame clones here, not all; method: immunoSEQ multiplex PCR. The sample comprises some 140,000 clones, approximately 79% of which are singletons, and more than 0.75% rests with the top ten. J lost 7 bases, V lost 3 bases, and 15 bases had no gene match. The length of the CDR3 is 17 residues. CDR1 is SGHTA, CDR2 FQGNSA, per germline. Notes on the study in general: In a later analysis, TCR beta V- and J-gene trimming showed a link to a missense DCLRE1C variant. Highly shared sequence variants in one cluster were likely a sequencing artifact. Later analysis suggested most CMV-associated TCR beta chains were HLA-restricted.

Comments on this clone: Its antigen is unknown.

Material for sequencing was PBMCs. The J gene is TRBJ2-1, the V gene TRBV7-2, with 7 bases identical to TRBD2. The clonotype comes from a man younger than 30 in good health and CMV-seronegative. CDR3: CASSLAGTTPGGNEQFF. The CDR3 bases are TGTGCCAGCAGCTTGGCCGGGACCACCCCCGGGGGGAATGAGCAGTTCTTC.